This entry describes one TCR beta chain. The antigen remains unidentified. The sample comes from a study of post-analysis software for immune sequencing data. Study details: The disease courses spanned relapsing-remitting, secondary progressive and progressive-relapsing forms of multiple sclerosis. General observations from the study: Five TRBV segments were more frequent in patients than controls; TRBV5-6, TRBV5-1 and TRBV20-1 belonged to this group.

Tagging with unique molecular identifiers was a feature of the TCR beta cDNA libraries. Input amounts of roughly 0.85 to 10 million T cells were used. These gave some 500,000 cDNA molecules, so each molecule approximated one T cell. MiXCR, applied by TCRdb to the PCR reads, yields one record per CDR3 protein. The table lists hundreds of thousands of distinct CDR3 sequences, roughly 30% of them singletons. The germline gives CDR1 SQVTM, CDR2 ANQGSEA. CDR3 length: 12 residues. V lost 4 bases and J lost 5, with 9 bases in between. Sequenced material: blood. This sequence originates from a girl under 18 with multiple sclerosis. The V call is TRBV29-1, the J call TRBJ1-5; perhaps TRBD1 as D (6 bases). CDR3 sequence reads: CSVATGDQPQHF. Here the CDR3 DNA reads TGCAGCGTTGCGACAGGCGATCAGCCCCAGCATTTT.